The 31 T cell receptor beta chains given below trace back to one sample, sequenced in a study of blood T cell repertoires in COVID-19. Generated by immunoSEQ multiplex PCR, the TCRdb table keeps only in-frame clones and is missing some. The table has approximately 200,000 clones, roughly 88% seen once. The sequenced material came from peripheral blood. The origin of the receptors is a man in his fifties or sixties with acute or convalescent COVID-19.

This chain uses TRBV12-3 or TRBV12-4 with TRBJ2-7; D not certain. The V gene lost 4 bases and the J gene lost 0 bases, with 7 bases spanning the gap. CDR3 length equals 13 residues. Written as DNA, the CDR3 is TGTGCCAGCAGTTCCGGCGGCTCCTACGAGCAGTACTTC. It is translated as CASSSGGSYEQYF.

V is TRBV9 and J is TRBJ2-7, with TRBD1 identical over 7 bases. Trimming at V came to 4 bases and at J to 1 base, leaving 5 bases not matched to a gene. Looked up from germline, CDR1 is SGDLS and CDR2 is YYNGEE. The CDR3 consists of 14 residues. The DNA of the CDR3 is TGTGCCAGCAGCTTGAGACAGGGATCCTACGAGCAGTACTTC. Translation gives CASSLRQGSYEQYF.

The rearrangement joins TRBV21-1 to TRBJ1-5; TRBD1 is the table's D call, not checked against the DNA. TRBV21-1 is termed a pseudogene. This CDR3 has 19 residues. The chain's CDR3 is CASSKDTGTGEASNQPQHF. The DNA for the CDR3 is TGTGCCAGCAGCAAAGATACCGGGACAGGGGAGGCGAGCAATCAGCCCCAGCATTTT.

The sample holds one count of this clone. The chain joins TRBV12-3 or TRBV12-4 to TRBJ1-1; D is possibly TRBD1 (5 bases). The CDR3 covers 12 residues. Trimming pared 3 bases from V and 11 bases from J, leaving 13 bases between. CDR3 sequence: CASSFWGRVAFF. The DNA of the CDR3 is TGTGCCAGCAGTTTCTGGGGGAGGGTGGCTTTCTTT.

V is TRBV2 and J is TRBJ1-1; 8 nucleotides line up with TRBD1. This CDR3 is built from 15 residues. Per the germline V gene, CDR1 is SNHLY and CDR2 is FYNNEI. Trimming cost V 5 bases and J 1 base; bases outside gene matches: 6. This chain's CDR3 is CASSLEGTGNTEAFF. The CDR3 DNA follows: TGTGCCAGCAGTTTGGAGGGGACAGGGAACACTGAAGCTTTCTTT.

This clone was seen only once. The chain uses TRBV5-4 and TRBJ2-1; D may be TRBD1 (6 bases). V lost 0 bases and J 6 bases, leaving 10 bases between the germline ends. This CDR3 comprises 14 residues. Germline assignment: CDR1 SGHNT and CDR2 YYREEE (reference sequence). The CDR3: CASSLDRVSNEQFF. CDR3 DNA sequence: TGTGCCAGCAGCTTGGACAGGGTCTCCAATGAGCAGTTCTTC. Using reference TRBV5-4 and TRBJ2-1 for the parts outside the CDR3, the full variable domain is ETGVTQSPTHLIKTRGQQVTLRCSSQSGHNTVSWYQQALGQGPQFIFQYYREEENGRGNFPPRFSGLQFPNYSSELNVNALELDDSALYLCASSLDRVSNEQFFGPGTRLTVL.

V gene TRBV27 combines with J gene TRBJ1-2; 7 nucleotides match TRBD1. Trimming removed 2 bases from V and 4 bases from J; junction bases left unmatched: 4. CDR3 length: 14 residues. The germline V gene encodes CDR1 MNHEY and CDR2 SMNVEV (reference sequence). In nucleotides, the CDR3 is TGTGCCAGCAGTTTACTACAGGGGTCCTATGGCTACACCTTC. It codes for CASSLLQGSYGYTF.

The rearrangement uses TRBV28 and TRBJ2-2; 8 bases line up with TRBD2. Germline-derived CDR1 and CDR2 are MDHEN and SYDVKM. This CDR3 is built from 14 residues. V dropped 10 bases and J dropped 3; count of bases not matched to a gene: 7. CDR3 sequence (DNA): TGTGCCACCATAGCGGGACGATACACCGGGGAGCTGTTTTTT. Residues: CATIAGRYTGELFF.

The rearrangement links TRBV6-4 to TRBJ1-1, with unresolved D. This CDR3 contains 13 residues. Trimming took off 5 bases at V and 1 base at J, with 8 bases between the two ends. Germline lookup yields CDR1 MRHNA and CDR2 SNTAGT. CDR3 sequence: CASSSVANTEAFF. The DNA for the CDR3 is TGTGCCAGCAGTAGCGTGGCGAACACTGAAGCTTTCTTT.

V and J are TRBV19 and TRBJ2-2; 9 bases line up with TRBD2. The CDR3 has 18 residues. In germline, CDR1 is LNHDA, CDR2 SQIVND (reference sequence). With V trimmed by 6 bases and J by 1 base, 12 bases remained unmatched. The CDR3 protein is CASSLNSQLAGNTGELFF. DNA for the CDR3: TGTGCCAGTAGCCTAAACTCCCAACTAGCGGGGAACACCGGGGAGCTGTTTTTT.

This chain uses TRBV19 with TRBJ2-4; D may be TRBD1 (6 bases). This CDR3 is built from 12 residues. Trimming shortened V by 4 bases and J by 10 bases, and 11 bases separated the two germline ends. The V gene's germline CDR1 is LNHDA and CDR2 SQIVND (reference sequence). Written as DNA, the CDR3 is TGTGCCAGTAGTACAATACAGGGAATTCAGTACTTC. Translation: CASSTIQGIQYF. Based on the CDR3 plus reference TRBV19 and TRBJ2-4, the full variable domain is DGGITQSPKYLFRKEGQNVTLSCEQNLNHDAMYWYRQDPGQGLRLIYYSQIVNDFQKGDIAEGYSVSREKKESFPLTVTSAQKNPTAFYLCASSTIQGIQYFGAGTRLSVL.

This chain links TRBV19 with TRBJ1-2, with 7 bases aligning to TRBD1. V dropped 3 bases and J dropped 7; count of bases not matched to a gene: 2. The CDR3 has 12 residues. The germline V gene has CDR1 LNHDA and CDR2 SQIVND (reference sequence). The CDR3 loop reads CASSIGTAGYTF. CDR3 DNA sequence: TGTGCCAGTAGTATTGGGACAGCTGGCTACACCTTC.

V gene TRBV7-3 combines with J gene TRBJ1-2; tentative D call: TRBD1 (6 bases). This CDR3 region has 15 residues. Germline V lookup: CDR1 SGHTA, CDR2 FQGTGA. Trimming pared 0 bases from V and 3 bases from J, leaving 11 bases between. The CDR3 protein is CASSLTGQGYYGYTF. The CDR3, as DNA: TGTGCCAGCAGCTTAACTGGTCAGGGGTACTATGGCTACACCTTC. Full variable domain (missing parts from reference TRBV7-3 and TRBJ1-2): GAGVSQTPSNKVTEKGKYVELRCDPISGHTALYWYRQSLGQGPEFLIYFQGTGAADDSGLPNDRFFAVRPEGSVSTLKIQRTERGDSAVYLCASSLTGQGYYGYTFGSGTRLTVV.

V gene TRBV3-1 (or the pseudogene TRBV3-2) combines with J gene TRBJ2-5; no reliable D call. This CDR3 region has 10 residues. Germline V gene sequence: CDR1 LGHDT, CDR2 YNNKEL (reference sequence). V dropped 0 bases and J dropped 14 bases, with 7 bases sitting between them. The CDR3 is CASSQDRVYF. The DNA for the CDR3 is TGTGCCAGCAGCCAAGATCGGGTCTACTTC.

The V call is TRBV20-1, the J call TRBJ1-2; D is perhaps TRBD1 (5 bases). Germline assignment: CDR1 DFQATT and CDR2 SNEGSKA (reference sequence). The CDR3 runs to 12 residues. V dropped 3 bases and J dropped 4 bases, with 9 bases sitting between them. DNA for the CDR3: TGCAGTGCTAGTGGCAGGGCCTATGGCTACACCTTC. This codes for CSASGRAYGYTF.

This clone was recorded only once. The chain combines TRBV7-8 with TRBJ1-1; 8 bases line up with TRBD1. CDR1 SGHVS and CDR2 FQNEAQ come from the germline V gene. V trimming: 8 bases; J trimming: 2 bases; junction bases outside the gene matches: 7. CDR3 length equals 14 residues. CDR3 protein: CASLRGTGNTEAFF. In DNA form, the CDR3 reads TGTGCCAGCTTACGGGGGACAGGTAACACTGAAGCTTTCTTT.

The chain links TRBV12-5 to TRBJ1-1; 11 bases align to TRBD1. Germline V lookup: CDR1 LGHNT, CDR2 FRNRAP. This CDR3 is built from 14 residues. The V and J ends lost 6 bases and 4 bases, in that order; junction bases with no gene match: 4. For the CDR3, the DNA is TGTGCTAGTGGCCTCGGGACAGGGGGCACTGAAGCTTTCTTT. Amino acids: CASGLGTGGTEAFF. The entire variable domain, with the rest obtained from reference TRBV12-5 and TRBJ1-1, is as follows: DARVTQTPRHKVTEMGQEVTMRCQPILGHNTVFWYRQTMMQGLELLAYFRNRAPLDDSGMPKDRFSAEMPDATLATLKIQPSEPRDSAVYFCASGLGTGGTEAFFGQGTRLTVV.

The genes are TRBV27 and TRBJ1-6, with 7 positions matching TRBD1. CDR1 is MNHEY, CDR2 SMNVEV, per germline (reference sequence). Trimming removed 4 bases from V and 6 bases from J; junction bases left unmatched: 3. This CDR3 region has 14 residues. CDR3 residues: CASSSDRANSPLHF. The CDR3, as DNA: TGTGCCAGCAGTTCTGACAGGGCTAATTCACCCCTCCACTTT.

The chain has TRBV19 and TRBJ1-1, with 8 bases that match TRBD1. CDR3 length: 14 residues. The V segment lost 6 bases and the J segment 4 bases; nucleotides outside the gene matches: 7. Germline assignment: CDR1 LNHDA and CDR2 SQIVND (reference sequence). The DNA of the CDR3 is TGTGCCAGTAGACGACAGGGGACACTCACTGAAGCTTTCTTT. This codes for CASRRQGTLTEAFF.

The J gene is TRBJ2-1, the V gene TRBV21-1; the DNA was not compared with TRBD2, the D call given in the table. TRBV21-1 is reported as a pseudogene. The CDR3 length is 15 residues. CDR3 residues: CASIPSGRAANEQFF. For the CDR3, the DNA is TGTGCCAGCATTCCTAGCGGGAGGGCCGCCAATGAGCAGTTCTTC.

The chain uses TRBV5-8 and TRBJ2-3; D is ambiguous. The germline CDR1 and CDR2 sequences are SGHTS and YDEGEE. Trimming cost V 0 bases and J 2 bases, with 7 bases left between them. The CDR3 is made up of 14 amino acids. Here the CDR3 reads CASSLGVTTDTQYF. The CDR3, as DNA: TGTGCCAGCAGCTTGGGAGTAACCACAGATACGCAGTATTTT.

This clone showed up just once. The V and J genes are TRBV5-1 and TRBJ2-7, with D possibly TRBD1 on 6 matching bases. Trimming pared 4 bases from V and 2 bases from J, leaving 16 bases between. The CDR3 spans 15 residues. The germline gives CDR1 SGHRS, CDR2 YFSETQ. DNA for the CDR3: TGCGCCAGCAGCACCGACGACAGGCGAGCCTACGAGCAGTACTTC. It yields the protein CASSTDDRRAYEQYF.

Only one count was recorded for this clone. The gene calls are TRBV7-8 and TRBJ1-1; TRBD1 matches at 10 bases. The V gene end was trimmed by 0 bases and the J gene end by 4 bases; junction bases not matched to a gene: 2. Germline CDR1 and CDR2: SGHVS and FQNEAQ. This CDR3 is built from 15 residues. The CDR3, as DNA: TGTGCCAGCAGCTTAGCAAGGACAGGGGGCACTGAAGCTTTCTTT. It codes for CASSLARTGGTEAFF.

V usage is TRBV5-4 and J usage is TRBJ2-7, with D tentatively TRBD2 (6 bases). The germline CDR1 and CDR2 sequences are SGHNT and YYREEE (reference sequence). V was shortened by 0 bases and J by 0 bases, with 10 bases between the two germline ends. The CDR3 runs to 15 residues. DNA for the CDR3: TGTGCCAGCAGCTTGGGTGGTAGCGGCTCCTACGAGCAGTACTTC. Its protein is CASSLGGSGSYEQYF.

This clone was detected only a few times. The gene calls are TRBV27 and TRBJ2-3; 9 bases align to TRBD1. The CDR3 runs 16 residues. Germline assignment: CDR1 MNHEY and CDR2 SMNVEV (reference sequence). J gave up 3 bases and V 6 bases, and 10 bases lay outside the gene matches. The CDR3 DNA follows: TGTGCCAGCAGCAGACAGGGGGGTGGCCCAACAGATACGCAGTATTTT. It codes for CASSRQGGGPTDTQYF.

This clone appeared a few times. The J gene is TRBJ2-2, the V gene TRBV7-9; D possibly corresponds to TRBD2 (5 bases). The CDR3 has 15 amino acids. V lost 0 bases and J lost 2, with 7 bases in between. Germline V lookup: CDR1 SEHNR, CDR2 FQNEAQ (reference sequence). CDR3 bases: TGTGCCAGCAGCTTAGCCGGGATTAACACCGGGGAGCTGTTTTTT. Its protein product is CASSLAGINTGELFF.

V gene TRBV28 combines with J gene TRBJ2-2; D possibly corresponds to TRBD2 (6 bases). Trimming cost V 2 bases and J 4 bases, with 20 bases left between them. This CDR3 has 18 amino acids. Germline CDR1 MDHEN, CDR2 SYDVKM. The CDR3 coding sequence is TGTGCCAGCAGTTTACCGGGAGTCCTCTTCGCGATCACCGGGGAGCTGTTTTTT. As protein: CASSLPGVLFAITGELFF.

V and J are TRBV20-1 and TRBJ2-5, with a tentative D call TRBD2 (5 bases). V was shortened by 4 bases and J by 5 bases, with 8 bases between the two germline ends. The CDR3 consists of 11 residues. The germline gives CDR1 DFQATT, CDR2 SNEGSKA (reference sequence). For the CDR3, the DNA is TGCAGTGCTACGAGAGGGGAGACCCAGTACTTC. It codes for CSATRGETQYF.

V and J are TRBV5-1 and TRBJ2-3; TRBD1 matches at 10 bases. J gave up 3 bases and V 0 bases, and 1 base lay outside the gene matches. Looked up from germline, CDR1 is SGHRS and CDR2 is YFSETQ. This CDR3 is 15 amino acids long. CDR3 bases: TGCGCCAGCAGCTTGGTGGGACAGGGGACAGATACGCAGTATTTT. The encoded protein is CASSLVGQGTDTQYF.

This chain links TRBV7-3 with TRBJ2-3, with 7 positions matching TRBD2. This CDR3 contains 15 residues. The germline gives CDR1 SGHTA, CDR2 FQGTGA. The ends lost 5 bases at V and 0 bases at J; junction bases unmatched: 5. The CDR3 DNA reads TGTGCCAGCAGCCCCGGGACTACTAGCACAGATACGCAGTATTTT. Translation gives CASSPGTTSTDTQYF.

This clone was seen a few times. The J gene is TRBJ2-7, the V gene TRBV19, with D perhaps matching TRBD1 (7 bases). V gave up 5 bases and J gave up 3 bases, with 11 bases separating them. Looked up from germline, CDR1 is LNHDA and CDR2 is SQIVND (reference sequence). This CDR3 comprises 13 residues. The DNA of the CDR3 is TGTGCCAGTAGTGGGCAGGGGGGCTACGAGCAGTACTTC. Translated, it gives CASSGQGGYEQYF.